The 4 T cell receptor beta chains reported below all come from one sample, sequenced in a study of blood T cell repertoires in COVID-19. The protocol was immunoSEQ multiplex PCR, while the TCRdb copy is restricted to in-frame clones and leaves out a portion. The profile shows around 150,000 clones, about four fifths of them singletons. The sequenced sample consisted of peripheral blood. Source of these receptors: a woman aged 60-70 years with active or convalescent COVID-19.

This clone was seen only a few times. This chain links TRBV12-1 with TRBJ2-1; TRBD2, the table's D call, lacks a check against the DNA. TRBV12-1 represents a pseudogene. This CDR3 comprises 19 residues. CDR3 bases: TGTGCCAGCAGCCCATCTCCCGGGACTAGCGGGGGGGGCCCCAATGAGCAGTTCTTC. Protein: CASSPSPGTSGGGPNEQFF.

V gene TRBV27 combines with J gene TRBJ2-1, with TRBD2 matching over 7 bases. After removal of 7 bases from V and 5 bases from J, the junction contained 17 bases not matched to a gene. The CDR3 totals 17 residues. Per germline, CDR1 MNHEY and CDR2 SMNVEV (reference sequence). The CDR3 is CASTSRGRGDRHNEQFF. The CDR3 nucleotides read TGTGCCAGCACCTCCCGAGGCCGGGGGGATCGTCACAATGAGCAGTTCTTC.

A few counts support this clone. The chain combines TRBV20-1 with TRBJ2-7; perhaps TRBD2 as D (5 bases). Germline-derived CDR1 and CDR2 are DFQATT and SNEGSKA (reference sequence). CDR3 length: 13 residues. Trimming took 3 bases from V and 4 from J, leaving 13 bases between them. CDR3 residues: CSASRLARYEQYF. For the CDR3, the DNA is TGCAGTGCTAGTAGGCTAGCCAGGTACGAGCAGTACTTC.

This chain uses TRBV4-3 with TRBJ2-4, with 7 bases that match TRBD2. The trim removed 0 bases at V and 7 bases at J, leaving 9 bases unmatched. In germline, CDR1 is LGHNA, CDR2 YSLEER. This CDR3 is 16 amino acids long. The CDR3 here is CASSQDRSSGGNIQYF. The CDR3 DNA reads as TGCGCCAGCAGCCAAGATAGGTCTAGCGGAGGTAACATTCAGTACTTC.